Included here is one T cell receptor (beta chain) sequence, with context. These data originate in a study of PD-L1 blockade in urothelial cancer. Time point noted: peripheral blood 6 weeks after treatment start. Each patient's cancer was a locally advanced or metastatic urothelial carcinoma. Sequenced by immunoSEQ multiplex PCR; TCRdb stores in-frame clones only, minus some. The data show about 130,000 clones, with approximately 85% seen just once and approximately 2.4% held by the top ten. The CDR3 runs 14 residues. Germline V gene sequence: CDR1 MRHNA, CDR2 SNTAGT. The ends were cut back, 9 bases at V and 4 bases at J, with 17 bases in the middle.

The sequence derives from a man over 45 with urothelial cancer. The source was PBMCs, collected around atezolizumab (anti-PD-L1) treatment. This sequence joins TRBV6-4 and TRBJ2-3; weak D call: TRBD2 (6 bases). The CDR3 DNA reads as TGTGCCAGTAAGAAGGGGACTGCATCAGATACGCAGTATTTT. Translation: CASKKGTASDTQYF.